This passage covers 32 T cell receptor beta chains from one sample sequenced in a study of identical twins. TCRdb itself ran the 5' RACE reads through MiXCR, one entry per CDR3 protein. The sample consists of roughly 1.6 million distinct CDR3 sequences, less than 40% of them appearing once. The sample consisted of cord blood. These receptors all stem from a newborn girl in good health.

This clonotype was counted only a few times. The rearrangement joins TRBV20-1 to TRBJ2-7; D gene unclear. The V and J ends lost 3 bases and 0 bases respectively, with 6 bases between them. The germline V gene has CDR1 DFQATT and CDR2 SNEGSKA (reference sequence). The CDR3 runs to 12 residues. CDR3: CSASLSSYEQYF. The CDR3 DNA is TGCAGTGCTAGCCTCAGCTCCTACGAGCAGTACTTC.

This clonotype has more than one count but fewer than ten. V is TRBV20-1 and J is TRBJ1-4; D is undetermined. Trimming cost V 2 bases and J 0 bases, with 13 bases left between them. Germline V gene lookup returns CDR1 DFQATT and CDR2 SNEGSKA (reference sequence). The CDR3 is 16 residues long. The CDR3 region is CSARPLEPATNEKLFF. The CDR3 DNA is TGCAGTGCTAGACCCTTAGAACCCGCAACTAATGAAAAACTGTTTTTT.

The chain links TRBV20-1 to TRBJ1-2; 9 nucleotides agree with TRBD1. Germline CDR1 and CDR2: DFQATT and SNEGSKA (reference sequence). Trimming took 5 bases from V and 7 from J; bases not matched to a gene: 17. CDR3 length: 16 amino acids. CDR3 sequence reads: CSASTGTGTRLGGYTF. Written as DNA, the CDR3 is TGCAGTGCTTCGACCGGGACAGGGACCCGTTTAGGTGGCTACACCTTC.

In DNA form, the CDR3 reads TGTGCCAGCAGCAAACTAGCGGGGGGACGAGATACGCAGTATTTT. Translation: CASSKLAGGRDTQYF. The chain carries TRBV3-1 and TRBJ2-3; 12 positions agree with TRBD2. V gave up 5 bases and J gave up 5 bases; unmatched junction bases: 5. CDR3 length equals 15 residues. The germline V gene encodes CDR1 LGHDT and CDR2 YNNKEL (reference sequence).

V usage is TRBV7-9 and J usage is TRBJ1-1; 8 positions agree with TRBD1. The CDR3 length is 14 residues. Germline CDR1 SEHNR, CDR2 FQNEAQ (reference sequence). V shed 4 bases, J shed 5 bases, and the junction held 6 bases outside the gene matches. This chain's CDR3 is CASSWGQAGTEAFF. CDR3 coding DNA: TGTGCCAGCAGCTGGGGACAGGCAGGGACTGAAGCTTTCTTT.

This clonotype has more than one count but fewer than ten. In DNA form, the CDR3 reads TGTGCCAGCAGCTTTAGTCCGGGACTATCCTACAATGAGCAGTTCTTC. Protein: CASSFSPGLSYNEQFF. The V gene is TRBV7-2, the J gene TRBJ2-1; TRBD2 agrees at 7 bases. V was clipped by 3 bases and J by 1 base; unmatched bases: 6. The CDR3 consists of 16 residues. In germline, CDR1 is SGHTA, CDR2 FQGNSA.

There are a few counts of this clonotype. The J gene is TRBJ2-7, the V gene TRBV9; D possibly uses TRBD1 or TRBD2 (6 bases each). V was cut by 4 bases and J by 2 bases, with 16 bases left in between. The CDR3 spans 15 residues. The germline V gene encodes CDR1 SGDLS and CDR2 YYNGEE. The CDR3 bases are TGTGCCAGCAGCTTAGGGTGGAGGGGGGCCTACGAGCAGTACTTC. This sequence encodes CASSLGWRGAYEQYF.

This clonotype has only a few counts. V usage is TRBV6-1 and J usage is TRBJ1-1, with TRBD1 matching over 7 bases. This CDR3 comprises 13 residues. Germline CDR1 MNHNS, CDR2 SASEGT. V shed 11 bases, J shed 3 bases, and the junction held 9 bases outside the gene matches. CDR3 nucleotides: TGTGCCGGAAAACAGGGGTGGGACACTGAAGCTTTCTTT. Amino acid sequence: CAGKQGWDTEAFF.

Remarks on this clonotype: At one end, the junction sequence differs from germline, possibly due to a read error. The gene calls are TRBV5-6 and TRBJ2-3; TRBD2 is a possible D gene (6 bases). Germline loops: CDR1 SGHDT, CDR2 YYEEEE. CDR3 length: 17 amino acids. The CDR3 DNA sequence: TGTACCAGCAACCCCCAGGGCGGGGCGAGGAGTAGAGATACGCAGTATTTT. It codes for CTSNPQGGARSRDTQYF. Full variable domain (outside the CDR3, taken from reference TRBV5-6 and TRBJ2-3): DAGVTQSPTHLIKTRGQQVTLRCSPKSGHDTVSWYQQALGQGPQFIFQYYEEEERQRGNFPDRFSGHQFPNYSSELNVNALLLGDSALYLCTSNPQGGARSRDTQYFGPGTRLTVL.

In regard to this clonotype: A much more abundant neighbour one base away suggests this may be a read error. The chain recombines TRBV20-1 with TRBJ2-1, with TRBD2 matching 11 bases. V lost 8 bases and J lost 3; bases outside the gene matches: 3. Germline values: CDR1 DFQATT, CDR2 SNEGSKA (reference sequence). The CDR3 has 13 residues. DNA of the CDR3: TGCAGTACTACTAGCGGGAGCTACAATGAGCAGTTCTTC. Translating gives CSTTSGSYNEQFF.

The J gene is TRBJ2-1, the V gene TRBV12-3 or TRBV12-4; D gene ambiguous. The germline V and J ends were trimmed by 3 bases and 6 bases, with 12 bases remaining between them. There are 14 residues in the CDR3. The DNA for the CDR3 is TGTGCCAGCAGTTTCGGCTCCCTTCGCAATGAGCAGTTCTTC. Amino acids: CASSFGSLRNEQFF.

This clonotype was counted many times. CDR3 nucleotide sequence: TGCAGTGCTAGAGATCGGAGCACAGATACGCAGTATTTT. Protein product: CSARDRSTDTQYF. The chain links TRBV20-1 to TRBJ2-3; no clear D. The germline V gene encodes CDR1 DFQATT and CDR2 SNEGSKA (reference sequence). V was clipped by 0 bases and J by 0 bases, with 4 bases between them. The CDR3 is made up of 13 amino acids.

V and J are TRBV2 and TRBJ2-4; the D is unclear. The ends were cut back, 7 bases at V and 0 bases at J, with 7 bases in the middle. The CDR3 spans 13 residues. Germline V gene lookup returns CDR1 SNHLY and CDR2 FYNNEI. CDR3 nucleotides: TGTGCCAGCACGACCCTAGCCAAAAACATTCAGTACTTC. The encoded protein is CASTTLAKNIQYF.

This clonotype was seen a handful of times. The chain employs TRBV10-2 and TRBJ2-5; 9 nucleotides agree with TRBD1. Judging by the DNA end, TRBJ2-7 fits better; the J call may be wrong. The germline gives CDR1 WSHSY, CDR2 SAAADI. This CDR3 contains 14 residues. DNA for the CDR3: TGCGCCAGCAGTGTGGGACAGGGATGGTACGAGCAGTACTTC. This gives the protein CASSVGQGWYEQYF.

Notes on this clonotype: A much larger clone is a single base away; this may be a read error. This sequence joins TRBV29-1 and TRBJ2-5; D is uncertain. The J call could be wrong; TRBJ2-1 is a better fit for the DNA end. This CDR3 contains 11 residues. The germline V gene encodes CDR1 SQVTM and CDR2 ANQGSEA. The CDR3 reads CSVGVQETQFF. The CDR3 DNA sequence: TGCAGCGTTGGTGTCCAAGAGACCCAGTTCTTC.

The V gene is TRBV12-3 or TRBV12-4, the J gene TRBJ1-1; 9 bases match TRBD1. With V trimmed by 8 bases and J by 4 bases, 5 bases remained unmatched. The CDR3 runs 13 residues. The CDR3 here is CASRTGVTTEAFF. CDR3 nucleotide sequence: TGTGCCAGCCGGACAGGGGTTACCACTGAAGCTTTCTTT.

This clonotype was counted between two and nine times. The rearrangement links TRBV20-1 to TRBJ1-5; TRBD1 is a possible D gene (5 bases). CDR3 length equals 17 residues. Trimming left V 3 bases short and J 3 bases short, with 21 bases between. Germline V CDR1 and CDR2: DFQATT, SNEGSKA (reference sequence). The DNA for the CDR3 is TGCAGTGCTAGTGGTCCGGGACCCCGGAAGCACAATCAGCCCCAGCATTTT. This sequence encodes CSASGPGPRKHNQPQHF.

This clonotype was detected only a few times. The chain links TRBV20-1 to TRBJ2-1; D possibly corresponds to TRBD2 (5 bases). Looked up from germline, CDR1 is DFQATT and CDR2 is SNEGSKA (reference sequence). The CDR3 covers 13 residues. Between the trimmed V and J ends, which lost 7 bases and 0 bases, there was a span of 10 bases. CDR3 loop: CSVASPSYNEQFF. CDR3 DNA sequence: TGCAGTGTAGCGTCACCCTCCTACAATGAGCAGTTCTTC.

The rearrangement links TRBV5-8 to TRBJ1-5; D perhaps matches TRBD1 (5 bases). Germline V lookup: CDR1 SGHTS, CDR2 YDEGEE. The ends were cut back, 4 bases at V and 6 bases at J, with 11 bases in the middle. The CDR3 runs to 13 residues. DNA for the CDR3: TGTGCCAGCAGCGGGGCGAGGTTTCAGCCCCAGCATTTT. The encoded protein is CASSGARFQPQHF.

This chain links TRBV19 with TRBJ1-5, with a tentative D call TRBD1 (5 bases). The germline V and J ends were trimmed by 6 bases and 3 bases, with 15 bases remaining between them. This CDR3 is built from 15 residues. In germline, CDR1 is LNHDA, CDR2 SQIVND (reference sequence). CDR3 residues: CASRPIGANNQPQHF. The CDR3 bases are TGTGCCAGTAGGCCAATTGGGGCTAACAATCAGCCCCAGCATTTT.

J is TRBJ2-2 and V is TRBV19; D remains ambiguous. Germline V CDR1 and CDR2: LNHDA, SQIVND (reference sequence). V was clipped by 10 bases and J by 4 bases, with 16 bases between them. This CDR3 comprises 14 residues. CDR3 sequence (DNA): TGTGCCACCTCCGGCCGGGTTGGCACCGGGGAGCTGTTTTTT. Protein product: CATSGRVGTGELFF.

The chain joins TRBV12-3 or TRBV12-4 to TRBJ2-3; 7 bases fit TRBD1. This CDR3 comprises 14 residues. V lost 1 base, J lost 8 bases, and 6 bases stayed unmatched. CDR3 DNA: TGTGCCAGCAGTTTAGGGACAGGCTCTGTTACGCAGTATTTT. Translated: CASSLGTGSVTQYF.

The rearrangement links TRBV28 to TRBJ2-1; 8 bases match TRBD2. Per germline, CDR1 MDHEN and CDR2 SYDVKM. V gave up 6 bases and J gave up 6 bases; unmatched junction bases: 13. The CDR3 runs 16 residues. In DNA form, the CDR3 reads TGTGCCAGCAGCGTACAAGGACCAGCGGGAGCCAATGAGCAGTTCTTC. Amino acid sequence: CASSVQGPAGANEQFF.

The chain couples TRBV7-2 to TRBJ2-3; TRBD2 agrees at 9 bases. CDR1 is SGHTA, CDR2 FQGNSA, per germline. The CDR3 spans 14 residues. Trimming at V came to 5 bases and at J to 7 bases, leaving 7 bases not matched to a gene. In nucleotides, the CDR3 is TGTGCCAGCAGCCCCCAGCGGGGGGCAAATACGCAGTATTTT. Encoded protein: CASSPQRGANTQYF.

The CDR3 spells CASSQVATYGYTF. CDR3 bases: TGTGCCAGCAGCCAAGTCGCCACCTATGGCTACACCTTC. This sequence joins TRBV3-1 and TRBJ1-2; D is ambiguous. Per the germline V gene, CDR1 is LGHDT and CDR2 is YNNKEL (reference sequence). Deletions cut 1 base from V and 4 bases from J, with 7 bases between. The CDR3 covers 13 residues.

The chain recombines TRBV12-3 or TRBV12-4 with TRBJ2-6; the match to TRBD1 covers 7 bases. V was pared by 6 bases and J by 4 bases, with 9 bases of the junction left unmatched. The length of the CDR3 is 16 residues. CDR3 sequence reads: CASSSKTGAGANVLTF. The CDR3 coding sequence is TGTGCCAGCAGCTCCAAAACAGGGGCCGGGGCCAACGTCCTGACTTTC.

Concerning this clonotype: A much larger clone differs by one base, so this may be a read error. The chain uses TRBV27 and TRBJ2-2; D is perhaps TRBD2 (6 bases). The CDR3 extends over 13 amino acids. Germline assignment: CDR1 MNHEY and CDR2 SMNVEV (reference sequence). The CDR3 is CASSLGVTGGLFF. As DNA, the CDR3 is TGTGCCAGCAGTTTAGGGGTCACCGGGGGGCTGTTTTTT.

The gene calls are TRBV7-2 and TRBJ2-7; TRBD1 matches 7 bases. Germline CDR1 SGHTA, CDR2 FQGNSA. This CDR3 contains 15 residues. With 3 bases clipped from V and 2 bases from J, the junction kept 7 bases outside the gene matches. The CDR3 here is CASSFRTGPTYEQYF. For the CDR3, the DNA is TGTGCCAGCAGCTTCCGGACAGGTCCGACCTACGAGCAGTACTTC. The entire variable domain, with the rest obtained from reference TRBV7-2 and TRBJ2-7, is as follows: GAGVSQSPSNKVTEKGKDVELRCDPISGHTALYWYRQSLGQGLEFLIYFQGNSAPDKSGLPSDRFSAERTGGSVSTLTIQRTQQEDSAVYLCASSFRTGPTYEQYFGPGTRLTVT.

V usage is TRBV5-4 and J usage is TRBJ2-1, with TRBD2 matching 10 bases. The CDR3 covers 15 residues. V lost 4 bases and J lost 6; bases outside the gene matches: 7. Germline V gene data show CDR1 as SGHNT and CDR2 as YYREEE (reference sequence). The CDR3, as DNA: TGTGCCAGCAGCCACCTAGCGGGGGCCCTCAATGAGCAGTTCTTC. Protein: CASSHLAGALNEQFF. The whole variable domain, filled in from reference TRBV5-4 and TRBJ2-1, reads ETGVTQSPTHLIKTRGQQVTLRCSSQSGHNTVSWYQQALGQGPQFIFQYYREEENGRGNFPPRFSGLQFPNYSSELNVNALELDDSALYLCASSHLAGALNEQFFGPGTRLTVL.

V and J are TRBV14 and TRBJ1-2; D is unresolved. CDR3 length: 14 amino acids. The V and J ends lost 0 bases and 6 bases respectively, with 11 bases between them. CDR1 is SGHDN and CDR2 is FVKESK in the germline V gene. The CDR3 nucleotides read TGTGCCAGCAGCCAAGAATTTTCGGGCGATGGCTACACCTTC. Protein: CASSQEFSGDGYTF.

This chain links TRBV7-8 with TRBJ2-7; perhaps D is TRBD1 or TRBD2 (5 bases each). There are 15 residues in the CDR3. Germline V gives CDR1 SGHVS, CDR2 FQNEAQ. Trimming removed 5 bases at V and 2 bases at J, with 16 bases between. The DNA of the CDR3 is TGTGCCAGCAGCCTCCTTTCCGGGACGCCCTACGAGCAGTACTTC. The encoded protein is CASSLLSGTPYEQYF.

A remark on this clonotype: Mismatch with germline at one junction end may stem from a read error. The chain has TRBV6-1 and TRBJ2-3, with D possibly TRBD2 on 5 matching bases. Germline CDR1 is MNHNS and CDR2 is SASEGT. The CDR3 spans 13 residues. The CDR3 here is CASGEALAHTQYF. In DNA form, the CDR3 reads TGTGCCAGCGGTGAAGCGCTAGCCCATACGCAGTATTTT.